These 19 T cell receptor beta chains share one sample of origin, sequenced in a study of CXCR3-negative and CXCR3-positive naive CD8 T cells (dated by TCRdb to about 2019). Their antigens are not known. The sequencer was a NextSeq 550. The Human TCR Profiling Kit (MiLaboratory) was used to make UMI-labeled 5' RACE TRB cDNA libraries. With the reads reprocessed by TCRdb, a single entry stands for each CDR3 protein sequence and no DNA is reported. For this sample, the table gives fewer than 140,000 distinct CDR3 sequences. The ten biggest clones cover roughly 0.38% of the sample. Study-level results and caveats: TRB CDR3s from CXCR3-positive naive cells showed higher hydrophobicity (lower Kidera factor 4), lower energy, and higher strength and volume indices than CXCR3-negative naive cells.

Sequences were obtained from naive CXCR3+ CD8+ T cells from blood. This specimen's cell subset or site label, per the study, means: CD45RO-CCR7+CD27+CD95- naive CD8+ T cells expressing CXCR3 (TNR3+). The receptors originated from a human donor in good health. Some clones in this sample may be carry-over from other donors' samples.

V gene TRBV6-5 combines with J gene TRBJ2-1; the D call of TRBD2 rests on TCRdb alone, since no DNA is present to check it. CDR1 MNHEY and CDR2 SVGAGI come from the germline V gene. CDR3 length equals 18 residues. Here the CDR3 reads CASSYSQLAGSDSNEQFF.

This chain's CDR3 is CASRPTGLLFEAFF. The gene calls are TRBV28 and TRBJ1-1; the D gene TCRdb calls, TRBD1, cannot be checked with no DNA. This CDR3 is 14 amino acids long. Germline CDR1 reads MDHEN; CDR2 reads SYDVKM.

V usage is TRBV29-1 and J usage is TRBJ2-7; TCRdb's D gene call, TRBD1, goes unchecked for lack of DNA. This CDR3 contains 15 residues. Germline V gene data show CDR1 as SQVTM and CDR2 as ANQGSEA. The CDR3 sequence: CSVQTGTFDSYEQYF.

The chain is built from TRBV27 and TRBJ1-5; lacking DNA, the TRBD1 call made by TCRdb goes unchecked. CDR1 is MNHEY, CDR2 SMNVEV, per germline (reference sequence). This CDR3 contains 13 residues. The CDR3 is CASSLHRAQPQHF.

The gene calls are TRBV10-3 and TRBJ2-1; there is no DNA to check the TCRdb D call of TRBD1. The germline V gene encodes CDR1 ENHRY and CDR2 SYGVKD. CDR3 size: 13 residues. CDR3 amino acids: CAISGDGYNEQFF.

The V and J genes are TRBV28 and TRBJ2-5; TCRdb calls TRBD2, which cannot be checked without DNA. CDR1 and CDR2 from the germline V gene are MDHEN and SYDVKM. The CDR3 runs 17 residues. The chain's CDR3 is CASSLEGLAVRVETQYF. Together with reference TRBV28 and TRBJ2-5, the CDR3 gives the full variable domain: DVKVTQSSRYLVKRTGEKVFLECVQDMDHENMFWYRQDPGLGLRLIYFSYDVKMKEKGDIPEGYSVSREKKERFSLILESASTNQTSMYLCASSLEGLAVRVETQYFGPGTRLLVL.

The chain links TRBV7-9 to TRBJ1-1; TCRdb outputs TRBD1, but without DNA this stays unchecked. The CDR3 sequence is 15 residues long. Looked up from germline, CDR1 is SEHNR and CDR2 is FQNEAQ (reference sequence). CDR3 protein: CASSFPLGVNTEAFF.

The CDR3 loop reads CASSHPVTTGTSGSKSSYNEQFF. The gene calls are TRBV6-6 and TRBJ2-1; TCRdb selects TRBD2, and the lack of DNA leaves this call unchecked. Germline V CDR1 and CDR2: MNHNY, SVGAGI (reference sequence). This CDR3 region has 23 residues.

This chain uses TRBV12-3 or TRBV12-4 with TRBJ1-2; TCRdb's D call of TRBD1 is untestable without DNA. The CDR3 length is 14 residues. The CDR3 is CASSHPTGWDGYTF.

This CDR3 reads CSVEFVDSQETQYF. V is TRBV29-1 and J is TRBJ2-5. CDR1 and CDR2 from the germline V gene are SQVTM and ANQGSEA. This CDR3 comprises 14 residues. Variable domain in full (rest from reference TRBV29-1 and TRBJ2-5): SAVISQKPSRDICQRGTSLTIQCQVDSQVTMMFWYRQQPGQSLTLIATANQGSEATYESGFVIDKFPISRPNLTFSTLTVSNMSPEDSSIYLCSVEFVDSQETQYFGPGTRLLVL.

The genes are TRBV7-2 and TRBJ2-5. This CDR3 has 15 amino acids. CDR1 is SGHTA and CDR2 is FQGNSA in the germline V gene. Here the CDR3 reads CASSSVGSSQETQYF.

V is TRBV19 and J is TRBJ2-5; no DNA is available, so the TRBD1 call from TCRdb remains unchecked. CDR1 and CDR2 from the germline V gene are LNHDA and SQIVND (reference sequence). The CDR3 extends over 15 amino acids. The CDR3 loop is CATALTDHRGKTQYF.

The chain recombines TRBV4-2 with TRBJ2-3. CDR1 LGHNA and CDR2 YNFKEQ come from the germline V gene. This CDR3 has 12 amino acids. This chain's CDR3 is CASSPYQDTQYF.

This CDR3 reads CASSPVDRVIAYEQYF. The chain combines TRBV14 with TRBJ2-7; TCRdb lists TRBD1, though no DNA is available to test this call. The CDR3 extends over 16 amino acids. Germline V gene sequence: CDR1 SGHDN, CDR2 FVKESK. Full variable domain (remainder filled in from reference TRBV14 and TRBJ2-7): EAGVTQFPSHSVIEKGQTVTLRCDPISGHDNLYWYRRVMGKEIKFLLHFVKESKQDESGMPNNRFLAERTGGTYSTLKVQPAELEDSGVYFCASSPVDRVIAYEQYFGPGTRLTVT.

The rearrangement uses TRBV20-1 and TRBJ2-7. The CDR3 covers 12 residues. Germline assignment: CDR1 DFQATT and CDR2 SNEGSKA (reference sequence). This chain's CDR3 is CSVGTVSYEQYF.

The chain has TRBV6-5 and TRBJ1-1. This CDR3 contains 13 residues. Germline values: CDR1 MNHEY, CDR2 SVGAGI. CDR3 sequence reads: CASSYSPYTEAFF.

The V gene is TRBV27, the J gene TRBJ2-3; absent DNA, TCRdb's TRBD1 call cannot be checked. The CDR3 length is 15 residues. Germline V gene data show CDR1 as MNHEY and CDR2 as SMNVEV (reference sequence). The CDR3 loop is CASSLGQTDTDTQYF.

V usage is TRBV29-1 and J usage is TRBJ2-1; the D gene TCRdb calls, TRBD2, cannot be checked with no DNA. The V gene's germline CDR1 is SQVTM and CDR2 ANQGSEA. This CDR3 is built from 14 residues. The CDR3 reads CSVEASGLYNEQFF.

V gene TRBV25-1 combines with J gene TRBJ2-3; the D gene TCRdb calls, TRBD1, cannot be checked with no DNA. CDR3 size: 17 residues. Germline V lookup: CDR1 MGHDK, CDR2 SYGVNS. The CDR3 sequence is CASRNLGATTSTDTQYF.